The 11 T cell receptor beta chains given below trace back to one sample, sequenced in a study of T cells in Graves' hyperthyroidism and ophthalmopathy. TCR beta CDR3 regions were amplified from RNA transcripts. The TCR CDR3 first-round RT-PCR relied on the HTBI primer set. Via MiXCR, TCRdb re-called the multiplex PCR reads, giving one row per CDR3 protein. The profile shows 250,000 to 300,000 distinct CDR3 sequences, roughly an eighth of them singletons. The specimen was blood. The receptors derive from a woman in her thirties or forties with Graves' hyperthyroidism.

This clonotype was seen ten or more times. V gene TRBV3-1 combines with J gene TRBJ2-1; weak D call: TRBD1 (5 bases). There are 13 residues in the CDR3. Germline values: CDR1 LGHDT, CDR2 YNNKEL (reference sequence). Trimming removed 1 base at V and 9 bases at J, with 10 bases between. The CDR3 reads CASSQADRIEQFF. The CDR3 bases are TGTGCCAGCAGCCAAGCTGACAGAATTGAGCAGTTCTTC.

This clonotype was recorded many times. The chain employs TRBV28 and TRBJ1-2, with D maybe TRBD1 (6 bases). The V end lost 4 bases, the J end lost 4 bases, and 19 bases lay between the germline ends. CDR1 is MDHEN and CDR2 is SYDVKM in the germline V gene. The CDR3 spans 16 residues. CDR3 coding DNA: TGTGCCAGCAGTTCAAGGATGGGTAGGGGGGCCTATGGCTACACCTTC. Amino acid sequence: CASSSRMGRGAYGYTF.

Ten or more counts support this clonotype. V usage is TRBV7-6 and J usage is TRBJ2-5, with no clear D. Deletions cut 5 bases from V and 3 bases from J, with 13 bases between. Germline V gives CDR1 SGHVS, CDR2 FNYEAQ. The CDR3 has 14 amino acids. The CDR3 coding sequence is TGTGCCAGCAGCGAATCGGGCAGGAAAGAGACCCAGTACTTC. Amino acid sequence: CASSESGRKETQYF.

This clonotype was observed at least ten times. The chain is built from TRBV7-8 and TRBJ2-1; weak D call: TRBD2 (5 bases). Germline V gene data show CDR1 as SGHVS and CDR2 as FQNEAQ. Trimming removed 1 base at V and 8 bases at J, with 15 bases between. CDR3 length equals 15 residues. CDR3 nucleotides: TGTGCCAGCAGCTTAGGGCGACACTGGCGGGATGAGCAGTTCTTC. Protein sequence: CASSLGRHWRDEQFF.

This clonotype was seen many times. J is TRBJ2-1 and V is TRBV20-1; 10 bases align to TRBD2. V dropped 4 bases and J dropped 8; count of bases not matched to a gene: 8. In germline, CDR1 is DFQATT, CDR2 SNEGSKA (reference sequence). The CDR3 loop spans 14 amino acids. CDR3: CSAKAGGGVDEQFF. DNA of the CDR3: TGCAGTGCTAAAGCGGGAGGGGGGGTGGATGAGCAGTTCTTC.

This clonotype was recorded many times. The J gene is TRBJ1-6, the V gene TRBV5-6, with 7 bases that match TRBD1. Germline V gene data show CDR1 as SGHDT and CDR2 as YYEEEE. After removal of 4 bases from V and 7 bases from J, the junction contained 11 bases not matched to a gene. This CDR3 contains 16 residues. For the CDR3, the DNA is TGTGCCAGCAGCGAGGTGACAGGGAGGGAGAATTCACCCCTCCACTTT. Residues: CASSEVTGRENSPLHF.

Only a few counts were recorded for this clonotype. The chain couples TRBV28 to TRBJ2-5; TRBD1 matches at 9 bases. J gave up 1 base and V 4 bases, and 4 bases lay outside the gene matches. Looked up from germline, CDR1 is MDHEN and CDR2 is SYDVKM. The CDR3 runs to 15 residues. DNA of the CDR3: TGTGCCAGCAGTTCCCACAGGGGGCCCCAAGAGACCCAGTACTTC. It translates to CASSSHRGPQETQYF. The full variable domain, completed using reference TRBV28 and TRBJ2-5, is DVKVTQSSRYLVKRTGEKVFLECVQDMDHENMFWYRQDPGLGLRLIYFSYDVKMKEKGDIPEGYSVSREKKERFSLILESASTNQTSMYLCASSSHRGPQETQYFGPGTRLLVL.

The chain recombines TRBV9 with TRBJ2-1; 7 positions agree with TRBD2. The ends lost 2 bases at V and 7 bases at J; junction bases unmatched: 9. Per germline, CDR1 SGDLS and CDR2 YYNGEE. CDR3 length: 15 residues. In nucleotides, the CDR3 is TGTGCCAGCAGCGTCAGGTCTCAAGCGGGGAATGAGCAGTTCTTC. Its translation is CASSVRSQAGNEQFF.

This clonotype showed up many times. Here the CDR3 DNA reads TGTGCCAGCAGTCGGGGACAGGGCAATTCACCCCTCCACTTT. Its protein product is CASSRGQGNSPLHF. The chain combines TRBV6-1 with TRBJ1-6; TRBD1 agrees at 9 bases. The CDR3 extends over 14 amino acids. CDR1 MNHNS and CDR2 SASEGT come from the germline V gene. Trimming removed 5 bases from V and 7 bases from J; junction bases left unmatched: 3.

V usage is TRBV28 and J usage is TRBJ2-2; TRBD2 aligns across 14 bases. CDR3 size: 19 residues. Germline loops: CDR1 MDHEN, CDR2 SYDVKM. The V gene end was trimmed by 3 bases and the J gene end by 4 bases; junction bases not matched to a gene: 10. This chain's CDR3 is CASSFAGTSGSEVTGELFF. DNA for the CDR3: TGTGCCAGCAGTTTCGCCGGGACTAGCGGGAGTGAGGTCACCGGGGAGCTGTTTTTT.

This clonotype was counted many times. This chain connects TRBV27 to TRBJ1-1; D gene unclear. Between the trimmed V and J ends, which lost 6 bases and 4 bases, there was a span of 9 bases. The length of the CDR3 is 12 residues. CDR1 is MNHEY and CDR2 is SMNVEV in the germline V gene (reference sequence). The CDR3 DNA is TGTGCCAGCAGGGCCGTTTCCACTGAAGCTTTCTTT. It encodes CASRAVSTEAFF.